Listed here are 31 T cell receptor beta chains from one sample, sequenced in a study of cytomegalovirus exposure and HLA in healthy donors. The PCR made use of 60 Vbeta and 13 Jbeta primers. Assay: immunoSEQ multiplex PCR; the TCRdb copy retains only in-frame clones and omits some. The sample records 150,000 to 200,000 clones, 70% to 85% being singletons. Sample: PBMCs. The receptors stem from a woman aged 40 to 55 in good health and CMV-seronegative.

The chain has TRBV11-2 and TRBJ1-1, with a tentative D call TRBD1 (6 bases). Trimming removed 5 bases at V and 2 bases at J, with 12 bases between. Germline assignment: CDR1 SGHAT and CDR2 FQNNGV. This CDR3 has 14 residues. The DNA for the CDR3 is TGTGCCAGCAGCGTCAGGGGCCTAAACACTGAAGCTTTCTTT. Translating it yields CASSVRGLNTEAFF.

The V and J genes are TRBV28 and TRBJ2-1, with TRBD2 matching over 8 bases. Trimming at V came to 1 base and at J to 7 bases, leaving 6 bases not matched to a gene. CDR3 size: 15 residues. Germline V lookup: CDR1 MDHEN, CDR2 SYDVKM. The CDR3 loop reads CASSLLGTRINEQFF. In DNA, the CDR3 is TGTGCCAGCAGTTTATTAGGGACTAGAATTAATGAGCAGTTCTTC.

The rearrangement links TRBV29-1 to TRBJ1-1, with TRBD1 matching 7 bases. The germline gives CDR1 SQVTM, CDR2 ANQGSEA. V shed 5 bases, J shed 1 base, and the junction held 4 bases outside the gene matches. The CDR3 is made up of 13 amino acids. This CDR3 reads CSVLQGTNTEAFF. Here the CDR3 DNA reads TGCAGCGTTTTACAGGGGACGAACACTGAAGCTTTCTTT.

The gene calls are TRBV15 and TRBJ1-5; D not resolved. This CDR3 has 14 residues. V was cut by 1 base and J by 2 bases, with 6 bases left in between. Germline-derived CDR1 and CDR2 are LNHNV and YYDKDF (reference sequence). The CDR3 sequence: CATSRGGGNQPQHF. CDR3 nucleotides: TGTGCCACCAGCAGAGGCGGCGGCAATCAGCCCCAGCATTTT.

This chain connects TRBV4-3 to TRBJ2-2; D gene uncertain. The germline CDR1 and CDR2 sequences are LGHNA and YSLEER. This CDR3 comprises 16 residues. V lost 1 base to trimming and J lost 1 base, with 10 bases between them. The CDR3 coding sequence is TGCGCCAGCAGCCAAGTGGGCAGCTTGAACACCGGGGAGCTGTTTTTT. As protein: CASSQVGSLNTGELFF.

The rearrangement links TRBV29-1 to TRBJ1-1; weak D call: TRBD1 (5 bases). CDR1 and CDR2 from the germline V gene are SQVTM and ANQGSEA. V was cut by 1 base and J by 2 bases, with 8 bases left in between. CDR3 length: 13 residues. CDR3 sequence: CSVEGRTNTEAFF. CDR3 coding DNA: TGCAGCGTTGAAGGACGGACAAACACTGAAGCTTTCTTT.

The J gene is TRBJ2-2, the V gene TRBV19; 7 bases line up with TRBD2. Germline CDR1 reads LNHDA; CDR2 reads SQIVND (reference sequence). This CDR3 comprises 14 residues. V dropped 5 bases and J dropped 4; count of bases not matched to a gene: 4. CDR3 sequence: CASSSSGGTGELFF. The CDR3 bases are TGTGCCAGTAGTTCATCGGGGGGCACCGGGGAGCTGTTTTTT.

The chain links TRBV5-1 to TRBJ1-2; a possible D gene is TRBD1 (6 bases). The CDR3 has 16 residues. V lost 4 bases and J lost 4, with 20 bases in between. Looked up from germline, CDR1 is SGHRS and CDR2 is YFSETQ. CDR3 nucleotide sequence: TGCGCCAGCAGCGCCGGGGGGGGGCAACGGACCTATGGCTACACCTTC. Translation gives CASSAGGGQRTYGYTF.

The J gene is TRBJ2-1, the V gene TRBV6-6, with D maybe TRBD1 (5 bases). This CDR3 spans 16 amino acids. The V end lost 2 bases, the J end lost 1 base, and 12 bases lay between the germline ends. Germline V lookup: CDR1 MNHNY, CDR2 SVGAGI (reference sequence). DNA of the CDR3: TGTGCCAGCAGTTACCCAGGGTACGGTTCCTACAATGAGCAGTTCTTC. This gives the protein CASSYPGYGSYNEQFF.

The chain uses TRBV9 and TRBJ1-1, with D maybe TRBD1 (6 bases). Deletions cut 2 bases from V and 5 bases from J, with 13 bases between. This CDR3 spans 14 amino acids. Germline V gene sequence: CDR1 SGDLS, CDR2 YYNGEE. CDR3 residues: CASSVFTGSTEAFF. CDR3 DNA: TGTGCCAGCAGCGTGTTCACAGGGAGTACTGAAGCTTTCTTT.

The CDR3: CAWSVGGGYTF. For the CDR3, the DNA is TGTGCCTGGAGTGTCGGTGGTGGCTACACCTTC. V gene TRBV30 combines with J gene TRBJ1-2; unclear D gene. Trimming removed 0 bases from V and 7 bases from J, with 6 bases in between. The CDR3 has 11 residues. Germline V gives CDR1 GTSNPN, CDR2 SVGIG (reference sequence).

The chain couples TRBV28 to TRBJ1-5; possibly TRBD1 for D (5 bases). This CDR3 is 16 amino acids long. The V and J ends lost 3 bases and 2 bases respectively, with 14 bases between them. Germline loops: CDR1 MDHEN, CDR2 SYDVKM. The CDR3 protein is CASSLSQGIGNQPQHF. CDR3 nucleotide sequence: TGTGCCAGCAGTTTGAGTCAGGGTATAGGCAATCAGCCCCAGCATTTT.

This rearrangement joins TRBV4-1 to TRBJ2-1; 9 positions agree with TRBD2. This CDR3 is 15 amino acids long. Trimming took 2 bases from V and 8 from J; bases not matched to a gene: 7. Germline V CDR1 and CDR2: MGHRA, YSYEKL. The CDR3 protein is CASSQFGTSRYEQFF. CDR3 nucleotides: TGCGCCAGCAGCCAATTTGGGACTAGCCGGTATGAGCAGTTCTTC.

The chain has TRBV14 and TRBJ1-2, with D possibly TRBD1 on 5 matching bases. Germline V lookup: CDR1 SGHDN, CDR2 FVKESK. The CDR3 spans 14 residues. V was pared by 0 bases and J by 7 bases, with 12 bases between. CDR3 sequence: CASSQDGGAGGYTF. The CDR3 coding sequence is TGTGCCAGCAGCCAAGACGGAGGGGCTGGTGGCTACACCTTC.

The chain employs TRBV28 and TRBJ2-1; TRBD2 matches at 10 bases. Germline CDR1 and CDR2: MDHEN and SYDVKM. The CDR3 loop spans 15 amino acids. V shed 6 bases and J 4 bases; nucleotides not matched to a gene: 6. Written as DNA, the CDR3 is TGTGCCAGCAGCTTCAGCGGGAGGGAATACAATGAGCAGTTCTTC. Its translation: CASSFSGREYNEQFF.

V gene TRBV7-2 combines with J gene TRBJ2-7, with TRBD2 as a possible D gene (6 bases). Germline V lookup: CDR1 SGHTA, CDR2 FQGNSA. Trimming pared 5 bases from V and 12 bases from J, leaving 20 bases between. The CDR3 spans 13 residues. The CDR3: CASSQSGLPGAYF. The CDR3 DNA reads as TGTGCCAGCAGCCAATCCGGACTACCCGGGGCGTACTTC. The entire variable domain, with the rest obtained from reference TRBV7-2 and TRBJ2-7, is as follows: GAGVSQSPSNKVTEKGKDVELRCDPISGHTALYWYRQSLGQGLEFLIYFQGNSAPDKSGLPSDRFSAERTGGSVSTLTIQRTQQEDSAVYLCASSQSGLPGAYFGPGTRLTVT.

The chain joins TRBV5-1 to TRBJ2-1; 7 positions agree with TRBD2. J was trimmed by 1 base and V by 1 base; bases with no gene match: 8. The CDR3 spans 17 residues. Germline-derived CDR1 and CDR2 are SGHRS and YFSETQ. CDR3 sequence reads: CASSLIRLGGSYNEQFF. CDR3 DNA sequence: TGCGCCAGCAGCTTGATTAGACTGGGAGGGTCCTACAATGAGCAGTTCTTC.

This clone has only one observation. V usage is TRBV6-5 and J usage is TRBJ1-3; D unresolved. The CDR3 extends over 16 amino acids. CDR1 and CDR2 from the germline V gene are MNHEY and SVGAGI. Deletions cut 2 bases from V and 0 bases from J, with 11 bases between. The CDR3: CASSYTRLSSGNTIYF. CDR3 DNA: TGTGCCAGCAGTTACACCAGGTTGAGCTCTGGAAACACCATATATTTT.

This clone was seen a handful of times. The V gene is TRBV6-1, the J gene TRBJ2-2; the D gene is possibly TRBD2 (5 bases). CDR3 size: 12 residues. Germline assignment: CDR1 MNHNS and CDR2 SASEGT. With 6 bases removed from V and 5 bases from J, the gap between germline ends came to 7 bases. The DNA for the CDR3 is TGTGCCAGCAGGGGAGAAACCGGGGAGCTGTTTTTT. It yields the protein CASRGETGELFF.

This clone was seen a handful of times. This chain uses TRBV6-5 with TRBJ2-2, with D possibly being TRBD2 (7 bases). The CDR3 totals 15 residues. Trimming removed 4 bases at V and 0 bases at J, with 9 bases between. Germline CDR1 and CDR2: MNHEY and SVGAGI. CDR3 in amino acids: CASSWGGTNTGELFF. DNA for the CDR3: TGTGCCAGCAGTTGGGGGGGCACGAACACCGGGGAGCTGTTTTTT.

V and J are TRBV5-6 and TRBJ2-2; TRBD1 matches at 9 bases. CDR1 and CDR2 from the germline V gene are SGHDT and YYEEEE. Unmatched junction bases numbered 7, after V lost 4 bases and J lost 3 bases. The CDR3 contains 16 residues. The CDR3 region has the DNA TGTGCCAGCAGCCTAACGGGACAGGGCTACACCGGGGAGCTGTTTTTT. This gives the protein CASSLTGQGYTGELFF.

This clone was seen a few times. The CDR3: CASRQNEKLFF. The CDR3 DNA reads TGCGCCAGCAGACAAAATGAAAAACTGTTTTTT. The chain has TRBV10-2 and TRBJ1-4; no clear D. In germline, CDR1 is WSHSY, CDR2 SAAADI. This CDR3 is 11 amino acids long. V gave up 6 bases and J gave up 5 bases, with 4 bases separating them.

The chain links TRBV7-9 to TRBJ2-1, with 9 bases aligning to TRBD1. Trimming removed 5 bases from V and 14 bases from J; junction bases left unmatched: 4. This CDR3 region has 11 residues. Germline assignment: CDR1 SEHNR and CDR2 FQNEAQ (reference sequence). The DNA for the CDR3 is TGTGCCAGCAGCGACCGGGACAGGGAGTTCTTC. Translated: CASSDRDREFF.

As DNA, the CDR3 is TGTGCCAGCAGTTTAGTACAGCAAAACTACGAGCAGTACTTC. Amino acids: CASSLVQQNYEQYF. The chain has TRBV28 and TRBJ2-7; D is ambiguous. There are 14 residues in the CDR3. Trimming stripped 2 bases from V and 3 bases from J, with 11 bases between. Germline V gene lookup returns CDR1 MDHEN and CDR2 SYDVKM.

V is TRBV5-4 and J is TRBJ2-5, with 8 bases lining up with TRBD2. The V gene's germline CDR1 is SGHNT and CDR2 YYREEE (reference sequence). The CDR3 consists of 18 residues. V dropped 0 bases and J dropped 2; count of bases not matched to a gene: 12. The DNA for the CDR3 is TGTGCCAGCAGCTTGGAAGTCGTGGGTAGCGGGGTACAAGAGACCCAGTACTTC. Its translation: CASSLEVVGSGVQETQYF.

The chain's CDR3 is CASSEIGGGQPQHF. In DNA form, the CDR3 reads TGCGCCAGCAGTGAAATAGGGGGCGGTCAGCCCCAGCATTTT. This chain connects TRBV10-1 to TRBJ1-5; TRBD1 matches at 7 bases. V shed 3 bases and J 6 bases; nucleotides not matched to a gene: 5. CDR1 is WNHNN and CDR2 is SYGVQD in the germline V gene (reference sequence). CDR3 size: 14 residues.

The CDR3 bases are TGTGCCACCAGCAGAGGTGACAGGGGTCAGGGTCAGCCCCAGCATTTT. Residues: CATSRGDRGQGQPQHF. This chain connects TRBV15 to TRBJ1-5; TRBD1 aligns across 8 bases. The CDR3 runs 16 residues. The ends lost 1 base at V and 6 bases at J; junction bases unmatched: 8. Per the germline V gene, CDR1 is LNHNV and CDR2 is YYDKDF (reference sequence).

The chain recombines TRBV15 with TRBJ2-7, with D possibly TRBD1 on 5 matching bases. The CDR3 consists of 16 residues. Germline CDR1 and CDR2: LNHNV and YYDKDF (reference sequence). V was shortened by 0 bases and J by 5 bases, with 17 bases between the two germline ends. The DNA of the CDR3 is TGTGCCACCAGCAGAGATCGCGAACAGGCTATGAACGAGCAGTACTTC. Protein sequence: CATSRDREQAMNEQYF.

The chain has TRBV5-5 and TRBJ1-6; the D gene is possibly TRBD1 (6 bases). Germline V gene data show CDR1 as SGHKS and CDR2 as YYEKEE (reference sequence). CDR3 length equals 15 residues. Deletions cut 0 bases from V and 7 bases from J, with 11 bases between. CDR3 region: CASSLDGQGNSPLHF. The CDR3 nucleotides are TGTGCCAGCAGCTTGGATGGGCAGGGGAATTCACCCCTCCACTTT.

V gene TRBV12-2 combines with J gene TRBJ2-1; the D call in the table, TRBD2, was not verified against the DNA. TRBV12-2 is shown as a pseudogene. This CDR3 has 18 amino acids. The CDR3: CASRSLRATSPLIGEQFF. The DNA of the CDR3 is TGTGCAAGTCGCAGTCTACGGGCGACTAGTCCCTTGATTGGTGAGCAGTTCTTC.

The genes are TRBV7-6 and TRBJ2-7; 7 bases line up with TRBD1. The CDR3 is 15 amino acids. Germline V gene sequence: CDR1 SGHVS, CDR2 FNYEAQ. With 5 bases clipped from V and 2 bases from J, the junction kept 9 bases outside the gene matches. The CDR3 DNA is TGTGCCAGCAGCAGCCAGACAGGGTACCCCTACGAGCAGTACTTC. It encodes CASSSQTGYPYEQYF.